This T cell receptor beta chain was sequenced during a study of identical twins. MiXCR, run by TCRdb on the 5' RACE reads, gives a single entry per CDR3 protein. This table has fewer than 500,000 distinct CDR3 sequences, approximately 14% appearing once. CDR1 is SQVTM and CDR2 is ANQGSEA in the germline V gene. This CDR3 is built from 16 residues. The V gene lost 4 bases and the J gene lost 2 bases, with 20 bases spanning the gap. Study-level findings and limits: Fewer insertions were carried by abundant cord blood beta clonotypes, but none was seen in memory repertoires.

In this sample, this clonotype turned up a few times. Its specificity is unknown. These records were also assigned to another study, of yellow fever vaccine responses in identical twins.

The TCR sequence derives from a woman aged 18-35 years in good health. Sequenced sample: CD4+ T cells sorted from blood. The chain joins TRBV29-1 to TRBJ1-1, with a weak D call TRBD1 (5 bases). CDR3 in amino acids: CSVGLRLDSPNTEAFF. CDR3 coding DNA: TGCAGCGTTGGTTTGAGGTTAGACAGCCCTAACACTGAAGCTTTCTTT.